The rows below give T cell receptor beta chains drawn from one sample of a study of shared clonotypes between healthy human individuals. Profiling relied on immunoSEQ multiplex PCR, and the TCRdb table lists in-frame clones only, not all of them. This sample has some 800,000 clones, with around 92% found just once. Sequenced input: naive CD8+ T cells sorted from blood. All receptors derive from a young man in good health. Each CDR3 is given with its conserved first and last residue. Each record gives: V gene, D gene, J gene, clone size, CDR3 DNA, CDR3 protein. D genes are given only for firm matches. Only some rows state a clone size, as once, few, many or a class for expanded clones.

TRBV27	NA	TRBJ1-5	once	TGTGCCAGCAGTTTGATAGGGCTTCAGGGCAATCAGCCCCAGCATTTT	CASSLIGLQGNQPQHF
TRBV9	NA	TRBJ2-2	NA	TGTGCCAGCAAAGCACTTTTAACCGGGGAGCTGTTTTTT	CASKALLTGELFF
TRBV10-3	NA	TRBJ1-1	few	TGTGCCACAATGGGAACCAGGGAACCCACTGAAGCTTTCTTT	CATMGTREPTEAFF
TRBV12-5	TRBD1	TRBJ2-7	NA	TGTGCTAGTGGTCTTCCCGGGACAGGGTATTCCTACGAGCAGTACTTC	CASGLPGTGYSYEQYF
TRBV9	TRBD2	TRBJ2-1	NA	TGTGCCAGCAGCGTAGGGGCGGGAGGACCTACGACGGGGCCCTACAATGAGCAGTTCTTC	CASSVGAGGPTTGPYNEQFF
TRBV27	NA	TRBJ2-1	NA	TGTGCCAGCAGTGGGGAGCAGTTCCCAGGAAGGGAGGATCACAATGAGCAGTTCTTC	CASSGEQFPGREDHNEQFF
TRBV29-1	TRBD1	TRBJ2-3	NA	TGCAGCGTTCGGACAGGGGGCACAGATACGCAGTATTTT	CSVRTGGTDTQYF
TRBV7-2	NA	TRBJ2-3	NA	TGTGCCAGCAGCTCGGAGAGACAGAGTACAGATACGCAGTATTTT	CASSSERQSTDTQYF
TRBV9	NA	TRBJ1-1	NA	TGTGCCAGCAGCGAGGGACGTAGCAGATCCCCTGAAGCTTTCTTT	CASSEGRSRSPEAFF
TRBV7-2	TRBD2	TRBJ2-1	NA	TGTGCCAGCAGCTTAGTAGCGGGAGAACGTTTATACAATGAGCAGTTCTTC	CASSLVAGERLYNEQFF
TRBV27	NA	TRBJ1-1	NA	TGTGCCAGCAGTTTATTCGCAGCCTCGAGCACTGAAGCTTTCTTT	CASSLFAASSTEAFF
TRBV2	NA	TRBJ2-3	NA	TGTGCCAGCAGTCTATCCGGGACATCGGCGACAGATACGCAGTATTTT	CASSLSGTSATDTQYF
TRBV19	NA	TRBJ2-3	NA	TGTGCCAGTAGGCTATACGGCACTAGCACAGATACGCAGTATTTT	CASRLYGTSTDTQYF
TRBV19	TRBD1	TRBJ1-1	NA	TGTGCCAGTAGTAAATACGACAGGGCCACCAGTGAAGCTTTCTTT	CASSKYDRATSEAFF
TRBV18	NA	TRBJ2-7	NA	TGTGCCAGCTCACCGGGGAGGACTGACTACGAGCAGTACTTC	CASSPGRTDYEQYF
TRBV29-1	NA	TRBJ2-7	NA	TGCAGCGTTGGGCCCACGGGGTCCTACGAGCAGTACTTC	CSVGPTGSYEQYF
TRBV4-1	NA	TRBJ2-7	NA	TGCGCCAGCAGCCAAAGTCGGAGCAGGGCTTACGAGCAGTACTTC	CASSQSRSRAYEQYF
TRBV6-6	TRBD1	TRBJ2-5	NA	TGTGCCAGCAGTTACGATGAGGGGGCCCGAGAGACCCAGTACTTC	CASSYDEGARETQYF
TRBV6-1	NA	TRBJ2-5	NA	TGTGCCAGCAGTGAAGGAGACAGCCAAGAGACCCAGTACTTC	CASSEGDSQETQYF
TRBV5-6	NA	TRBJ1-1	once	TGTGCCAGCAGCTTGGCTAGGACTCACACTGAAGCTTTCTTT	CASSLARTHTEAFF
TRBV6-5	NA	TRBJ2-2	NA	TGTGCCAGCAGTTACAGCACCGGGGAGCTGTTTTTT	CASSYSTGELFF
TRBV27	NA	TRBJ1-2	NA	TGTGCCAGCAGTTCGCCCGGGACGGCCAACTATGGCTACACCTTC	CASSSPGTANYGYTF
TRBV6-6	NA	TRBJ1-1	NA	TGTGCCAGCTTTCTGGGCACTGAAGCTTTCTTT	CASFLGTEAFF
TRBV7-8	NA	TRBJ2-7	NA	TGTGCCAGCAGGGACAGTTTTTACGAGCAGTACTTC	CASRDSFYEQYF
TRBV30	NA	TRBJ1-5	NA	TGTGCCTGGAGTTTGGCTGACCGACGCAATCAGCCCCAGCATTTT	CAWSLADRRNQPQHF
TRBV13	NA	TRBJ2-5	NA	TGTGCCAGCAGCGATCCAGACCAAGAGACCCAGTACTTC	CASSDPDQETQYF
TRBV11-2	TRBD1	TRBJ2-5	NA	TGTGCCAGCACCTTAGAGGGGGCAGGCCAAGAGACCCAGTACTTC	CASTLEGAGQETQYF
TRBV6-6	NA	TRBJ2-1	NA	TGTGCCAGCAGTTACTCCCAGGGGAGCTCCTACAATGAGCAGTTCTTC	CASSYSQGSSYNEQFF
TRBV13	NA	TRBJ2-7	NA	TGTGCCAGCAGCCTGGGATACGAGCAGTACTTC	CASSLGYEQYF
TRBV27	NA	TRBJ2-2	NA	TGTGCCAGCAGTGCGTTAAACACCGGGGAGCTGTTTTTT	CASSALNTGELFF
TRBV7-9	NA	TRBJ2-1	NA	TGTGCCAGCAGCTCCACAGGAGGGCCGAGCCCTAATGATGAGCAGTTCTTC	CASSSTGGPSPNDEQFF
TRBV30	NA	TRBJ2-1	NA	TGTGCCTGGAGTGTTAACATAGGCGGGGGCGCGTTGGTATCCTACAATGAGCAGTTCTTC	CAWSVNIGGGALVSYNEQFF
TRBV2	NA	TRBJ2-7	NA	TGTGCCAGCAGTCCCCTCCCTGGACAGCCGAGCTCCTACGAGCAGTACTTC	CASSPLPGQPSSYEQYF
TRBV6-5	NA	TRBJ2-1	NA	TGTGCCAGCAGTTCTTCCCGGGACTACAATGAGCAGTTCTTC	CASSSSRDYNEQFF
TRBV5-8	TRBD1	TRBJ2-7	once	TGTGCCAGCAGCCACCGGGACAGGCTCCCCTACGAGCAGTACTTC	CASSHRDRLPYEQYF
TRBV11-2	TRBD2	TRBJ2-7	once	TGTGCCAGCAGCTTAGATTCTCTAGCGGGTTTTGAGGAGCAGTACTTC	CASSLDSLAGFEEQYF
TRBV2	NA	TRBJ2-1	NA	TGTGCCAGCAGTGAGGGCCGGGGGCCGCGCGGCAATGAGCAGTTCTTC	CASSEGRGPRGNEQFF
TRBV19	NA	TRBJ2-3	NA	TGTGCCAGTAGTGACGTGGAAGGGGGCACAGATACGCAGTATTTT	CASSDVEGGTDTQYF
TRBV28	NA	TRBJ1-5	NA	TGTGCCAGCAGGGACCCATTGGACACCCCCAATCAGCCCCAGCATTTT	CASRDPLDTPNQPQHF
TRBV6-1	NA	TRBJ2-1	NA	TGTGCCAGCAGTGCCGGTCTACGGTACAATGAGCAGTTCTTC	CASSAGLRYNEQFF
TRBV25-1	TRBD2	TRBJ2-1	NA	TGTGCCAGCAGTGGATCGACTGGACTAGCGGGAGACAATGAGCAGTTCTTC	CASSGSTGLAGDNEQFF
TRBV19	TRBD2	TRBJ2-7	NA	TGTGCCAGTAGTTGGACTAGCGGGAGCCGTGACGAGCAGTACTTC	CASSWTSGSRDEQYF
TRBV6-5	NA	TRBJ2-1	NA	TGTGCCAGCAGTTACGCGTATGAGCAGTTCTTC	CASSYAYEQFF
TRBV19	NA	TRBJ2-2	few	TGTGCCAGTAGTATGAATAAGAGGGACTCGAACACCGGGGAGCTGTTTTTT	CASSMNKRDSNTGELFF
TRBV19	NA	TRBJ2-2	NA	TGTGCCAGTAGTATAGTCTCCCCCACCGGGGAGCTGTTTTTT	CASSIVSPTGELFF
TRBV5-1	NA	TRBJ2-7	NA	TGCGCCAGCAGCGCCGGCCTGGGGGGATACGAGCAGTACTTC	CASSAGLGGYEQYF
TRBV29-1	TRBD1	TRBJ2-7	NA	TGCAGCGTTGAAGATCTCGTACCGGGACAGGGGACCTACGAGCAGTACTTC	CSVEDLVPGQGTYEQYF
TRBV2	NA	TRBJ2-1	NA	TGTGCCAGCAGTGGGGCGTTCCAGTTCTTC	CASSGAFQFF
TRBV18	TRBD2	TRBJ2-3	NA	TGTGCCAGCTCACCACTCGGACTAGCGGGAGGGTCAGATACGCAGTATTTT	CASSPLGLAGGSDTQYF
TRBV6-6	NA	TRBJ2-3	NA	TGTGCCAGTGGGACCCAAGTAGGCGCAGATACGCAGTATTTT	CASGTQVGADTQYF
TRBV7-8	NA	TRBJ2-5	NA	TGTGCCAGCAGCACACGAGGGATTTTGGAGACCCAGTACTTC	CASSTRGILETQYF
TRBV10-3	TRBD1	TRBJ1-3	once	TGTGCCATCAGTGAACAGGGGAGCTCTGGAAACACCATATATTTT	CAISEQGSSGNTIYF
TRBV29-1	TRBD2	TRBJ2-4	NA	TGCAGCGTTGAAGGGACTAGAAACATTCAGTACTTC	CSVEGTRNIQYF
TRBV14	NA	TRBJ1-1	NA	TGTGCCAGCAGCGTCGGGCTGGAAGCTTTCTTT	CASSVGLEAFF
TRBV19	TRBD2	TRBJ2-5	NA	TGTGCCAGTAGTATAGAGCCCGGACCTCGGGAGGGGACCCAGTACTTC	CASSIEPGPREGTQYF